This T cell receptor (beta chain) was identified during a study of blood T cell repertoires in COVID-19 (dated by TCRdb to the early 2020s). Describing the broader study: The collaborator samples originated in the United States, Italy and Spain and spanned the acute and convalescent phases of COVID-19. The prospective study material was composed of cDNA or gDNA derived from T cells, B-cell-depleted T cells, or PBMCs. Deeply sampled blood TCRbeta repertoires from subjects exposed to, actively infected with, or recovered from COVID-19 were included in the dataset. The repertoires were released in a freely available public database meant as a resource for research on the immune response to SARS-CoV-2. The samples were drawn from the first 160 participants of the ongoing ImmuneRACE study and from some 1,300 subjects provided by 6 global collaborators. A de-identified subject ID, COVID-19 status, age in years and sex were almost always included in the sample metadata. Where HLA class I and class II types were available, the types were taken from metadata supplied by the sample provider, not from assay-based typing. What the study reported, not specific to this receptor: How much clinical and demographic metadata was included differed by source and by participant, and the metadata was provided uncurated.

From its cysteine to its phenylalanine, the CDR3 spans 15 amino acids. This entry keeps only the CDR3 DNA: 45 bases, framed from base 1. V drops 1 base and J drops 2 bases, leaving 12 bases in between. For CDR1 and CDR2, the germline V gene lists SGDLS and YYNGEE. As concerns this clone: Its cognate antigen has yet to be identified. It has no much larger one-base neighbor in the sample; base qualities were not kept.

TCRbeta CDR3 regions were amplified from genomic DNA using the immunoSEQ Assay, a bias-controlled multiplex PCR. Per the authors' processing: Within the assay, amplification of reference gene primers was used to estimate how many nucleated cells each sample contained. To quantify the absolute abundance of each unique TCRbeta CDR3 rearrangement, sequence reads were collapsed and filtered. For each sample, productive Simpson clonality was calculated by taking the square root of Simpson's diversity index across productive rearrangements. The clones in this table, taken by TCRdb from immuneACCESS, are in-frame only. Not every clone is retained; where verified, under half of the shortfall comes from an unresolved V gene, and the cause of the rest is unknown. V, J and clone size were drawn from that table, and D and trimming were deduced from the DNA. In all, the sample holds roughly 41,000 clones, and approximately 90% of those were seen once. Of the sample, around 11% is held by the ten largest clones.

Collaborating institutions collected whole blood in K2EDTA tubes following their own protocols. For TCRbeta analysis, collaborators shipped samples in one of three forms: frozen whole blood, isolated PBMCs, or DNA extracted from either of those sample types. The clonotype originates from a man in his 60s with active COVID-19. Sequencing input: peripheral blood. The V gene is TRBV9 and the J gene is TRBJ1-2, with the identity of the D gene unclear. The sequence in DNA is TGTGCCAGCAGCGTAACGGGGAGCAGCAACTATGGCTACACCTTC. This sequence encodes CASSVTGSSNYGYTF.